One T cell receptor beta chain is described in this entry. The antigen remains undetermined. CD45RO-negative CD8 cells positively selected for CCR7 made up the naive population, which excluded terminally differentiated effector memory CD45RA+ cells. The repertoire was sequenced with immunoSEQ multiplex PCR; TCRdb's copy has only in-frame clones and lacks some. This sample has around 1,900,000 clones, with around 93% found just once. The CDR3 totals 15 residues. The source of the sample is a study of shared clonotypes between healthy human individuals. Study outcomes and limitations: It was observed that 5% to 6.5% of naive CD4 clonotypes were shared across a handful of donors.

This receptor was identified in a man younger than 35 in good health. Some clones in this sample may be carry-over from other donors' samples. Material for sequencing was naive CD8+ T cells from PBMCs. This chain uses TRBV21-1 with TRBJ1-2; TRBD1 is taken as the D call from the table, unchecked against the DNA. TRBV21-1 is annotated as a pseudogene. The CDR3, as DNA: TGTGCCAGCAGCAAAGAAGGCAGGGGTAACTATGGCTACACCTTC. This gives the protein CASSKEGRGNYGYTF.